The clone carrying this T cell receptor (beta chain) was picked up a small number of times. Its antigen remains unknown. This record belongs to a study of beta chain features in type 1 diabetes. Study outcomes and limitations: Equally in patients and controls, PCR might preferentially amplify shorter templates. In every one of the four CD4+ subsets, TCRB CDR3s were moderately but significantly shorter in Type 1 diabetes patients. An over-representation of cells with high TCR expression could result from cDNA sequencing.

All of the sorted populations showed purity greater than 98%. The V gene's germline CDR1 is SGHTA and CDR2 FQGNSA. V shed 0 bases, J shed 4 bases, and the junction held 6 bases outside the gene matches. The CDR3 is 16 residues long. Of the isolated RNA, all was reverse transcribed, and so the sequenced material was expressed TCRB transcripts. Here immunoSEQ multiplex PCR was the method, and the copy in TCRdb shows in-frame clones only, minus some. The sample carries approximately 250,000 clones, about 10% recorded once. Material: naive CD4+ T cells from blood. The chain carries TRBV7-2 and TRBJ2-7; TRBD2 aligns across 10 bases. This clonotype was obtained from a woman between 18 and 29 years old in good health. CDR3 sequence: CASSLAPTSGAYEQYF. CDR3 sequence (DNA): TGTGCCAGCAGCTTAGCGCCAACTAGCGGGGCTTACGAGCAGTACTTC.